These T cell receptor beta chains were read from a single sample in a study of blood T cell repertoires in COVID-19. Method: immunoSEQ multiplex PCR; TCRdb's copy keeps in-frame clones and lacks some. The sample yields 55,000 to 70,000 clones, approximately 91% seen once. Material: peripheral blood. The receptors derive from a woman aged 70 to 79 with active COVID-19. The CDR3 runs from the conserved cysteine through the conserved F or W. A D gene is named only where the DNA matches it firmly. Where a row states a size, it is once, few, many or the class of an expanded clone; other rows omit it.

d_call	v_call	cdr3_length	j_call	clone_size	cdr3_aa	cdr3_nt
NA	TRBV29-1	13	TRBJ2-3	once	CSVVQGGSDTQYF	TGCAGCGTTGTCCAGGGGGGTTCAGATACGCAGTATTTT
NA	TRBV30	12	TRBJ2-2	NA	CAWSYNTGELFF	TGTGCCTGGAGTTATAACACCGGGGAGCTGTTTTTT
TRBD2	TRBV7-3	20	TRBJ2-1	NA	CASSQQTETGTSGRIDEQFF	TGTGCCAGCAGCCAACAAACCGAGACCGGGACTAGCGGGAGAATCGATGAGCAGTTCTTC
NA	TRBV7-6	15	TRBJ1-5	once	CASSPRMGEGQPQHF	TGTGCCAGCAGCCCTAGGATGGGGGAGGGGCAGCCCCAGCATTTT
NA	TRBV2	14	TRBJ1-1	NA	CASSRGLMNTEAFF	TGTGCCAGCAGCCGGGGTCTCATGAACACTGAAGCTTTCTTT
TRBD2	TRBV5-1	17	TRBJ2-5	NA	CASSPGLADWGEETQYF	TGCGCCAGCAGCCCGGGACTAGCGGATTGGGGAGAAGAGACCCAGTACTTC
NA	TRBV7-3	15	TRBJ1-1	NA	CASSLGGRANTEAFF	TGTGCCAGCAGCTTAGGGGGGAGAGCGAACACTGAAGCTTTCTTT
TRBD2	TRBV19	15	TRBJ2-1	NA	CASSIATSGRDEQFF	TGTGCCAGTAGTATAGCCACTAGCGGGAGAGATGAGCAGTTCTTC
TRBD1	TRBV10-3	15	TRBJ2-3	NA	CAITPDSTGTDTQYF	TGTGCCATCACCCCGGACTCGACAGGGACAGATACGCAGTATTTT
NA	TRBV5-8	14	TRBJ1-1	NA	CASSIGGGGTEAFF	TGTGCCAGCAGCATCGGCGGGGGGGGCACTGAAGCTTTCTTT
TRBD1	TRBV6-6	16	TRBJ1-5	NA	CASSTGGQGGHQPQHF	TGTGCCAGCAGTACGGGTGGACAGGGAGGGCATCAGCCCCAGCATTTT
TRBD1	TRBV29-1	15	TRBJ2-7	NA	CSVRKVQGVIYEQYF	TGCAGCGTCCGAAAGGTACAGGGGGTTATCTACGAGCAGTACTTC
TRBD2	TRBV13	19	TRBJ2-2	NA	CASSLVGPRAGGNTGELFF	TGTGCCAGCAGCTTGGTAGGGCCAAGAGCGGGAGGAAACACCGGGGAGCTGTTTTTT
TRBD1	TRBV15	16	TRBJ1-5	NA	CATSRDGTGGLQPQHF	TGTGCCACCAGCAGAGACGGGACAGGGGGCCTTCAGCCCCAGCATTTT
NA	TRBV19	15	TRBJ1-4	NA	CASSDHRKTNEKLFF	TGTGCCAGTAGTGATCACAGGAAAACTAATGAAAAACTGTTTTTT
TRBD1	TRBV10-3	12	TRBJ1-1	once	CAIKDRYYEAFF	TGTGCCATCAAGGACAGGTATTATGAAGCTTTCTTT
NA	TRBV6-6	13	TRBJ1-2	NA	CASSYKGNYGYTF	TGTGCCAGCAGTTACAAGGGGAACTATGGCTACACCTTC
TRBD1	TRBV19	14	TRBJ1-1	NA	CASSPQGAFTEAFF	TGTGCCAGTAGTCCGCAGGGGGCCTTTACTGAAGCTTTCTTT
TRBD1	TRBV2	13	TRBJ1-2	NA	CARGQGVGYGYTF	TGTGCCAGAGGACAGGGGGTGGGCTATGGCTACACCTTC
NA	TRBV6-5	13	TRBJ1-1	once	CASSYSGDAEAFF	TGTGCCAGCAGTTATTCGGGAGACGCTGAAGCTTTCTTT
TRBD2	TRBV7-9	17	TRBJ2-7	NA	CASSLDGASGRSHEQYF	TGTGCCAGCAGCTTAGACGGGGCTAGCGGGAGGTCCCACGAGCAGTACTTC
TRBD1	TRBV3-1/TRBV3-2	14	TRBJ2-7	once	CASSHWDRAYEQYF	TGTGCCAGCAGCCATTGGGACAGGGCTTACGAGCAGTACTTC
TRBD2	TRBV19	15	TRBJ2-1	once	CATLLTSGGKREQFF	TGTGCCACCTTATTGACTAGCGGAGGCAAGAGGGAGCAGTTCTTC
NA	TRBV5-1	15	TRBJ2-1	NA	CASTRAGGVENEQFF	TGCGCCAGCACCCGGGCCGGAGGGGTGGAAAATGAGCAGTTCTTC
NA	TRBV15	16	TRBJ1-1	NA	CATSRDRLIENTEAFF	TGTGCCACCAGCAGAGATCGACTTATCGAGAACACTGAAGCTTTCTTT
NA	TRBV7-2	14	TRBJ2-1	NA	CASSEGRDWDEQFF	TGTGCCAGCAGCGAGGGGCGGGACTGGGATGAGCAGTTCTTC
NA	TRBV19	14	TRBJ1-1	NA	CASNRRERRTEAFF	TGTGCCAGTAACCGGAGGGAGAGAAGGACTGAAGCTTTCTTT
TRBD2	TRBV6-5	14	TRBJ2-1	NA	CASSPSGRDNEQFF	TGTGCCAGCAGTCCCAGCGGGAGGGACAATGAGCAGTTCTTC
NA	TRBV9	13	TRBJ2-7	NA	CASSVDYSYEQYF	TGTGCCAGCAGCGTAGATTATTCCTACGAGCAGTACTTC
NA	TRBV27	13	TRBJ1-4	NA	CASSFRQGKKLFF	TGTGCCAGCAGTTTTCGGCAGGGTAAAAAACTGTTTTTT
TRBD1	TRBV10-3	14	TRBJ1-2	NA	CAISESGQGYGYTF	TGTGCCATCAGTGAGTCAGGACAGGGTTATGGCTACACCTTC
NA	TRBV19	12	TRBJ1-1	NA	CASRPGVTEAFF	TGTGCCAGTAGGCCAGGGGTGACTGAAGCTTTCTTT
TRBD1	TRBV7-9	15	TRBJ2-2	NA	CASSPGQENTGELFF	TGTGCCAGCAGCCCGGGACAGGAGAACACCGGGGAGCTGTTTTTT
TRBD2	TRBV6-5	15	TRBJ2-7	NA	CASSPSPAGAGEQYF	TGTGCCAGCAGCCCCTCCCCAGCGGGAGCCGGCGAGCAGTACTTC
TRBD2	TRBV5-5	14	TRBJ2-1	NA	CASSQTSGRDEQFF	TGTGCCAGCAGCCAAACCAGCGGGAGGGATGAGCAGTTCTTC
NA	TRBV10-3	14	TRBJ2-1	NA	CAISGLSSYNEQFF	TGTGCCATCAGTGGATTGAGCTCCTACAATGAGCAGTTCTTC
TRBD1	TRBV28	17	TRBJ1-6	NA	CASRLRGQGLDNSPLHF	TGTGCCAGCAGATTGCGGGGACAGGGATTGGATAATTCACCCCTCCACTTT
NA	TRBV5-4	13	TRBJ2-2	NA	CASSLDMSGELFF	TGTGCCAGCAGCTTGGACATGTCCGGGGAGCTGTTTTTT
NA	TRBV6-1	16	TRBJ2-1	NA	CASSEVQQKNYNEQFF	TGTGCCAGCAGTGAAGTTCAACAGAAGAACTACAATGAGCAGTTCTTC
NA	TRBV19	14	TRBJ1-2	NA	CASSMVGLTSSYTF	TGTGCCAGTAGTATGGTGGGACTGACCTCCAGCTACACCTTC
TRBD1	TRBV2	14	TRBJ2-3	NA	CASARTGGPDTQYF	TGTGCCAGCGCCCGGACAGGGGGCCCAGATACGCAGTATTTT
NA	TRBV27	16	TRBJ1-1	NA	CASRGGEGRGNTEAFF	TGTGCCAGCAGAGGGGGGGAGGGCAGGGGGAACACTGAAGCTTTCTTT
NA	TRBV5-8	15	TRBJ2-5	NA	CASSVNPDRQETQYF	TGTGCCAGCAGCGTAAACCCTGACAGGCAAGAGACCCAGTACTTC
NA	TRBV5-1	14	TRBJ2-7	NA	CASSLRGFSYEQYF	TGCGCCAGCAGCCTCAGGGGTTTTTCCTACGAGCAGTACTTC
TRBD2	TRBV5-1	16	TRBJ2-7	NA	CASSYLAGAITYEQYF	TGCGCCAGCAGCTACCTAGCGGGAGCAATAACCTACGAGCAGTACTTC
NA	TRBV27	13	TRBJ1-5	NA	CASSRDYTQPQHF	TGTGCCAGCAGTCGGGACTATACTCAGCCCCAGCATTTT